These 14 T cell receptor beta chains came from one sample sequenced in a study of T cell responses to AZD1222 COVID-19 vaccine. The table came from immunoSEQ multiplex PCR; TCRdb's copy has only in-frame clones and leaves some out. Among around 110,000 clones listed, 85% to 95% were seen once. The sample consisted of peripheral blood, taken on day 0 of AZD1222 vaccination. The receptor source for this set is an adult in good health.

The chain joins TRBV5-1 to TRBJ2-7; TRBD1 or TRBD2 may be the D gene (5 bases each). Germline-derived CDR1 and CDR2 are SGHRS and YFSETQ. Trimming cost V 2 bases and J 0 bases, with 6 bases left between them. This CDR3 region has 13 residues. Here the CDR3 DNA reads TGCGCCAGCAGCTTTGGGGGCTCCTACGAGCAGTACTTC. Its translation: CASSFGGSYEQYF.

This sequence joins TRBV7-9 and TRBJ1-2, with D possibly matching TRBD1 (6 bases). The V gene's germline CDR1 is SEHNR and CDR2 FQNEAQ (reference sequence). CDR3 length equals 13 residues. Trimming pared 0 bases from V and 8 bases from J, leaving 10 bases between. CDR3 DNA: TGTGCCAGCAGCTTAGCGGCAGGGGAAGGCTACACCTTC. This gives the protein CASSLAAGEGYTF. Drawing the rest from reference TRBV7-9 and TRBJ1-2, the complete variable domain is DTGVSQNPRHKITKRGQNVTFRCDPISEHNRLYWYRQTLGQGPEFLTYFQNEAQLEKSRLLSDRFSAERPKGSFSTLEIQRTEQGDSAMYLCASSLAAGEGYTFGSGTRLTVV.

The chain employs TRBV7-9 and TRBJ1-1; 8 bases are shared with TRBD1. The trim removed 3 bases at V and 1 base at J, leaving 10 bases unmatched. This CDR3 has 17 amino acids. Germline V gives CDR1 SEHNR, CDR2 FQNEAQ (reference sequence). This chain's CDR3 is CASSLGGQVLTNTEAFF. In DNA form, the CDR3 reads TGTGCCAGCAGCTTGGGGGGACAGGTTTTAACGAACACTGAAGCTTTCTTT.

The chain links TRBV28 to TRBJ2-1, with unresolved D. This CDR3 is built from 12 residues. Germline CDR1 is MDHEN and CDR2 is SYDVKM. V was pared by 2 bases and J by 9 bases, with 8 bases between. The CDR3 coding sequence is TGTGCCAGCAGTTTAGCAGAGATTGAGCAGTTCTTC. It codes for CASSLAEIEQFF.

This chain uses TRBV29-1 with TRBJ1-3, with D possibly matching TRBD1 (5 bases). This CDR3 comprises 15 residues. Between the trimmed V and J ends, which lost 0 bases and 1 base, there was a span of 10 bases. The germline CDR1 and CDR2 sequences are SQVTM and ANQGSEA. The DNA of the CDR3 is TGCAGCGTTGAAGATCTGGCAGGGTCTGGAAACACCATATATTTT. Its protein product is CSVEDLAGSGNTIYF.

Concerning this clone: The sample carries other DNA sequences with the same CDR3. The chain uses TRBV5-1 and TRBJ2-3, with D hard to call. V lost 1 base and J lost 0, with 6 bases in between. The CDR3 covers 14 residues. Germline loops: CDR1 SGHRS, CDR2 YFSETQ. CDR3 DNA sequence: TGCGCCAGCAGCTTGACTTCTAGCACAGATACGCAGTATTTT. Amino acids: CASSLTSSTDTQYF. Variable domain in full (rest from reference TRBV5-1 and TRBJ2-3): KAGVTQTPRYLIKTRGQQVTLSCSPISGHRSVSWYQQTPGQGLQFLFEYFSETQRNKGNFPGRFSGRQFSNSRSEMNVSTLELGDSALYLCASSLTSSTDTQYFGPGTRLTVL.

V gene TRBV5-1 combines with J gene TRBJ2-7, with D perhaps matching TRBD1 or TRBD2 (5 bases each). V lost 0 bases to trimming and J lost 6 bases, with 10 bases between them. This CDR3 contains 13 residues. In germline, CDR1 is SGHRS, CDR2 YFSETQ. Here the CDR3 reads CASSLEGSGEQYF. In DNA, the CDR3 is TGCGCCAGCAGCTTGGAGGGGAGCGGCGAGCAGTACTTC. Together with reference TRBV5-1 and TRBJ2-7, the CDR3 gives the full variable domain: KAGVTQTPRYLIKTRGQQVTLSCSPISGHRSVSWYQQTPGQGLQFLFEYFSETQRNKGNFPGRFSGRQFSNSRSEMNVSTLELGDSALYLCASSLEGSGEQYFGPGTRLTVT.

The rearrangement links TRBV12-3 or TRBV12-4 to TRBJ1-6; D ambiguous. The ends were cut back, 3 bases at V and 8 bases at J, with 5 bases in the middle. The CDR3 consists of 12 residues. The CDR3 region is CASSFPYSPLHF. As DNA, the CDR3 is TGTGCCAGCAGTTTCCCCTATTCACCCCTCCACTTT.

This sequence joins TRBV7-6 and TRBJ2-1; 13 bases are a match to TRBD2. V lost 5 bases and J lost 9; bases outside the gene matches: 13. From germline, CDR1 is SGHVS and CDR2 FNYEAQ. The CDR3 runs to 17 residues. The DNA of the CDR3 is TGTGCCAGCAGCCCCACCGGGACTAGCGGGAAGGGGGGTGAGCAGTTCTTC. Amino acids: CASSPTGTSGKGGEQFF.

The chain joins TRBV6-1 to TRBJ1-2, with a tentative D call TRBD1 (5 bases). This CDR3 spans 16 amino acids. Germline CDR1 is MNHNS and CDR2 is SASEGT. Trimming stripped 3 bases from V and 0 bases from J, with 14 bases between. The CDR3 nucleotides read TGTGCCAGCAGTGAGGGGCTTACCACCCCTAACTATGGCTACACCTTC. Its protein is CASSEGLTTPNYGYTF.

DNA of the CDR3: TGTGCCACCAGTCTGACAGGGGGCACAGATACGCAGTATTTT. This codes for CATSLTGGTDTQYF. The chain carries TRBV24-1 and TRBJ2-3, with 8 bases aligning to TRBD1. The CDR3 runs to 14 residues. CDR1 is KGHDR and CDR2 is SFDVKD in the germline V gene. V was pared by 6 bases and J by 1 base, with 2 bases of the junction left unmatched.

CDR3 loop: CASRFRRGTEAFF. DNA of the CDR3: TGTGCCAGCAGGTTTAGGCGGGGCACGGAAGCTTTCTTT. J is TRBJ1-1 and V is TRBV6-6; D is perhaps TRBD1 (5 bases). The germline V gene encodes CDR1 MNHNY and CDR2 SVGAGI (reference sequence). This CDR3 is 13 amino acids long. The V and J ends lost 6 bases and 8 bases respectively, with 16 bases between them.

The rearrangement uses TRBV18 and TRBJ1-6; D is ambiguous. Trimming took 2 bases from V and 5 from J, leaving 4 bases between them. Germline V CDR1 and CDR2: KGHSH, LQKENI. The CDR3 has 13 residues. CDR3 sequence (DNA): TGTGCCAGCTCACCAGTAGATAATTCACCCCTCCACTTT. The encoded protein is CASSPVDNSPLHF.

The chain recombines TRBV5-1 with TRBJ1-1; D uncertain. The CDR3 runs to 15 residues. From germline, CDR1 is SGHRS and CDR2 YFSETQ. Trimming left V 0 bases short and J 5 bases short, with 14 bases between. CDR3 amino acids: CASSLAVYGETEAFF. CDR3 bases: TGCGCCAGCAGCTTGGCCGTGTATGGGGAGACTGAAGCTTTCTTT.